This T cell receptor beta chain comes out of a study of preoperative IRX-2 immunotherapy in early breast cancer (dated by TCRdb to between 2018 and 2020). About this clone itself: The antigen it recognizes is unknown. Base-call qualities are not available, and no considerably larger clone is one nucleotide away.

In the paper's terms, the treatment or condition label means: preoperative locoregional IRX-2 cytokine immunotherapy. The samples were obtained from a phase Ib study that tested preoperative, locoregional IRX-2 cytokine immunotherapy designed to prime immune responses. Before surgery, IRX-2 was given to the donors, who were patients with early-stage breast cancer. Sequences LGHNA (CDR1) and YNFKEQ (CDR2) are obtained from the germline V gene. From cysteine to phenylalanine, the CDR3 is 14 amino acids long. Only CDR3 DNA is held: 42 bases, read in frame from base 1. V is shortened by 4 bases, J by 6 bases, and the region joining them spans 10 bases. Receptor libraries were prepared by the immunoSEQ multiplex PCR assay. What TCRdb holds here is the immuneACCESS table cut down to in-frame rearrangements. Part of the clones is not present; checked against another copy, under half of the missing clones reflect an unresolved V gene, and the others are unexplained. The sample includes 20,000 to 30,000 clones, with approximately 90% observed a single time. The ten largest clones take up roughly 9% of the sample.

The source was tumor tissue, collected after IRX-2 immunotherapy. The source of this sequence is a human donor with breast cancer. The chain joins TRBV4-2 to TRBJ1-6; the D segment could be TRBD1, given 5 matching bases. The CDR3 region: CASSPDRLNSPLHF. The nucleotides are TGTGCCAGCAGCCCCGACAGACTTAATTCACCCCTCCACTTT.